This T cell receptor beta chain was profiled in a study of T cells after yellow fever vaccination. V lost 0 bases, J lost 5 bases, and 11 bases lay in between. Looked up from germline, CDR1 is SGHRS and CDR2 is YFSETQ. The CDR3 spans 14 residues. A 5'RACE template-switching step, the method used to make TCR cDNA, added a universal primer site and UMIs. TCRdb analysed the 5' RACE reads with MiXCR anew, one entry per CDR3 protein. This table has under 150,000 distinct CDR3 sequences, 6.5% to 8.5% appearing once. The clonotype originates from a man aged 25 to 40 who received the YFV17D yellow fever vaccine. V is TRBV5-1 and J is TRBJ2-5; no firm D call. Material: CD4+ T cells sorted from PBMCs, obtained 5 days after the yellow fever booster vaccination. The CDR3 reads CASSLVGAAETQYF. The CDR3 DNA reads TGCGCCAGCAGCTTGGTTGGTGCGGCGGAGACCCAGTACTTC.